The 3 T cell receptor beta chains below come from one sample, sequenced in a study of blood T cell repertoires in COVID-19. The data were produced by immunoSEQ multiplex PCR, yet TCRdb's version contains in-frame clones alone and is incomplete. The data show roughly 300,000 clones, with approximately 88% seen just once and roughly 1.5% held by the top ten. Material: peripheral blood. Receptor source: a human donor with COVID-19, enrolled during active disease. The donor label of this sample is uncertain.

This clone was counted only a few times. V and J are TRBV7-9 and TRBJ2-1, with D perhaps TRBD2 (7 bases). V was trimmed by 3 bases and J by 9 bases, leaving 15 bases between them. Germline-derived CDR1 and CDR2 are SEHNR and FQNEAQ (reference sequence). CDR3 size: 14 residues. CDR3 amino acids: CASSLGGPYSEQFF. CDR3 sequence (DNA): TGTGCCAGCAGCTTGGGGGGGCCTTATAGTGAGCAGTTCTTC.

The rearrangement links TRBV6-4 to TRBJ1-3, with D possibly TRBD1 on 6 matching bases. This CDR3 contains 16 residues. V shed 6 bases and J shed 8 bases, with 23 bases lying between them. CDR1 and CDR2 (germline): MRHNA, SNTAGT. CDR3 in DNA: TGTGCCAGCAGAGTGGGGGTCCGGGACACTTGGGACACCATATATTTT. Encoded protein: CASRVGVRDTWDTIYF.

The rearrangement links TRBV5-1 to TRBJ1-6; TRBD1 aligns across 8 bases. Per germline, CDR1 SGHRS and CDR2 YFSETQ. Losses at the gene ends were 0 bases for V and 8 bases for J; bases not matched to a gene: 1. This CDR3 is 14 amino acids long. This CDR3 reads CASSLDRGYSPLHF. CDR3 nucleotides: TGCGCCAGCAGCTTGGACAGGGGGTATTCACCCCTCCACTTT.